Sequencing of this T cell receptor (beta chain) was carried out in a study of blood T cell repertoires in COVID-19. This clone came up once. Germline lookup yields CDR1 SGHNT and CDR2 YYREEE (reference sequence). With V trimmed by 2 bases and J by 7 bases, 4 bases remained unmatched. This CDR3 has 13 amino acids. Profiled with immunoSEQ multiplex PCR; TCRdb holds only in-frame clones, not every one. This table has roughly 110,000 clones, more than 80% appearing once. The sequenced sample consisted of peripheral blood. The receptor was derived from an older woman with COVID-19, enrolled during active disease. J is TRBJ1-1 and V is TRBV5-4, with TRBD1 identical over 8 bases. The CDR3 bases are TGTGCCAGCAGCTTTTCAGGGGGCGGTGAAGCTTTCTTT. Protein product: CASSFSGGGEAFF.